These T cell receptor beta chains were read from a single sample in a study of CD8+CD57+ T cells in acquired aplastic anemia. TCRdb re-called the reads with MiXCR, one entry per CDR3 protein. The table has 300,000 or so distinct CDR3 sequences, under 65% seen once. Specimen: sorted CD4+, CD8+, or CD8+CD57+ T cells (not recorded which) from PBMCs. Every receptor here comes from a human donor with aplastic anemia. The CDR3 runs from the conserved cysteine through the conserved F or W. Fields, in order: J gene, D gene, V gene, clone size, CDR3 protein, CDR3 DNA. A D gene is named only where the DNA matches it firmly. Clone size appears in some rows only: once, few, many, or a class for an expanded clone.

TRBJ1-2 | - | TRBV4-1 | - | CASSQGGSASVYGYTF | TGCGCCAGCAGCCAAGGGGGCAGCGCTTCAGTCTATGGCTACACCTTC
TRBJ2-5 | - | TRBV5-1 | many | CASSPTYQETQYF | TGCGCCAGCAGCCCTACGTACCAAGAGACCCAGTACTTC
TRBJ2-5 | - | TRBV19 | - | CASSIGIQGGTVQYF | TGTGCCAGTAGTATAGGAATCCAGGGGGGGACGGTCCAGTACTTC
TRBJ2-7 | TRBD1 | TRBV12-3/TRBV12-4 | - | CASRLQGFYEQYF | TGTGCCAGCAGATTACAGGGGTTTTACGAGCAGTACTTC
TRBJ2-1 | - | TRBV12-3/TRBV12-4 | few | CASSLGRNEQFF | TGTGCCAGCAGCTTGGGGCGCAATGAGCAGTTCTTC
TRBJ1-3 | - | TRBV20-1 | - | CSAAEEGRGGNTIYF | TGCAGTGCTGCCGAGGAAGGACGGGGCGGAAACACCATATATTTT
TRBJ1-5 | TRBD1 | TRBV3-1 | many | CASSHQGDQPQHF | TGTGCCAGCAGCCACCAGGGGGATCAGCCCCAGCATTTT
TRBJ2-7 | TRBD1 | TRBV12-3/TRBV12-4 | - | CASSARDSKNSYEQYF | TGTGCCAGCAGCGCCAGGGACAGCAAGAACTCCTACGAGCAGTACTTC
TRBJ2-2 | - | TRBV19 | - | CASTLLGTGELFF | TGTGCCAGTACCCTGCTCGGAACCGGGGAGCTGTTTTTT
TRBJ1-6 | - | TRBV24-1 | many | CATSDPGSGGLSSYNSPLHF | TGTGCCACCAGTGATCCGGGGAGCGGGGGGCTGAGCTCCTATAATTCACCCCTCCACTTT
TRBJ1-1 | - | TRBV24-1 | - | CATSDPGTAEAFF | TGTGCCACCAGTGATCCTGGAACCGCTGAAGCTTTCTTT
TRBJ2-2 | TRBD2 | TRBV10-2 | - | CASSGGGGATGELFF | TGCGCCAGCAGTGGGGGCGGGGGGGCTACCGGGGAGCTGTTTTTT
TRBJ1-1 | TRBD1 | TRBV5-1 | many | CASSLWTGLNTEAFF | TGCGCCAGCAGCCTATGGACAGGGTTGAACACTGAAGCTTTCTTT
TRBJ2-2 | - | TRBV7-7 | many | CASSPESGELFF | TGTGCCAGCAGCCCGGAGAGCGGGGAGCTGTTTTTT
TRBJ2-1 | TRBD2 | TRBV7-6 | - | CASSLAGLAGGPTYNEQFF | TGTGCCAGCAGCTTAGCAGGACTAGCGGGGGGTCCCACCTACAATGAGCAGTTCTTC
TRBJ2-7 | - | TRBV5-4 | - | CASSLEDSSYEQYF | TGTGCCAGCAGCTTGGAAGACAGCTCCTACGAGCAGTACTTC
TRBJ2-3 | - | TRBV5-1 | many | CASSGGTFSGTDTQYF | TGCGCCAGCAGCGGAGGGACTTTTTCGGGCACAGATACGCAGTATTTT
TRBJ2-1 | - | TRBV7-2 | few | CASSPQGGDNEQFF | TGTGCCAGCAGCCCCCAAGGCGGGGACAATGAGCAGTTCTTC
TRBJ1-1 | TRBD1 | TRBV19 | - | CASIQGAAEAFF | TGTGCCAGTATCCAGGGGGCCGCTGAAGCTTTCTTT
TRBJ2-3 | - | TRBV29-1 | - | CSVEDQGLRPDTQYF | TGCAGCGTTGAAGACCAGGGGCTGCGTCCAGATACGCAGTATTTT
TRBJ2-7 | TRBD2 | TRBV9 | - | CASSVVASGAYEQYF | TGTGCCAGCAGCGTAGTGGCTAGCGGGGCCTACGAGCAGTACTTC
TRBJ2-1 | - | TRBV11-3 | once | CASSSAGF | TGTGCCAGCAGCTCCGCGGGATTC
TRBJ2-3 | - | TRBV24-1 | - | CATSDVVADTQYF | TGTGCCACCAGTGATGTAGTAGCTGATACGCAGTATTTT
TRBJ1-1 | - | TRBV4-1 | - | CASSQAYSEAFF | TGCGCCAGCAGCCAAGCGTATTCTGAAGCTTTCTTT
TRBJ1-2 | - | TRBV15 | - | CATSSSYGYTF | TGTGCCACCAGCAGTTCCTATGGCTACACCTTC
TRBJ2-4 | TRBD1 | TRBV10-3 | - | CAISSGRGRLNIQYF | TGTGCCATCAGCAGTGGCAGGGGGCGATTGAACATTCAGTACTTC
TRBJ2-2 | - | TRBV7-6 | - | CASSLAGGANTGELFF | TGTGCCAGCAGCTTAGCCGGCGGGGCGAACACCGGGGAGCTGTTTTTT
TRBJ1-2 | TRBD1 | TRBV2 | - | CASSERHRGSTNYGYTF | TGTGCCAGCAGTGAACGGCACAGGGGCTCCACCAACTATGGCTACACCTTC
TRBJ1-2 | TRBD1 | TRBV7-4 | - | CASSLDAQGAAYTF | TGTGCCAGCAGCTTAGATGCACAGGGGGCGGCTTACACCTTC
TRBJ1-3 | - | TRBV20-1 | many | CSARDLGQGNLGNTIYF | TGCAGTGCTAGAGATTTAGGGCAGGGGAATCTTGGAAACACCATATATTTT
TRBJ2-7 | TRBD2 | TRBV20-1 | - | CSAREETSPFYEQYF | TGCAGTGCTAGAGAGGAGACTAGCCCATTCTACGAGCAGTACTTC
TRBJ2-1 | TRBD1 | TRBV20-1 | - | CSARDSGQVYNEQFF | TGCAGTGCTAGAGATTCGGGACAGGTCTACAATGAGCAGTTCTTC
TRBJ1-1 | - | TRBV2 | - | CASSEQGRRTEAFF | TGTGCCAGCAGTGAACAGGGGCGCAGGACTGAAGCTTTCTTT
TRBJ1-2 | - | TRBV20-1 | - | CSALQELGGYTF | TGCAGTGCCCTTCAGGAACTAGGTGGCTACACCTTC
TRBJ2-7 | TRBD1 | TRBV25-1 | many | CASNQETGAYEQYF | TGTGCCAGCAACCAGGAGACAGGGGCTTACGAGCAGTACTTC
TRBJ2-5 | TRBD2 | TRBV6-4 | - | CASSRLAGEGETQYF | TGTGCCAGCAGTCGACTAGCGGGGGAGGGAGAGACCCAGTACTTC
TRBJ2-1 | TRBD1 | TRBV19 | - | CAIGTGRNEQFF | TGTGCCATTGGGACAGGGAGAAATGAGCAGTTCTTC